A selection of T cell receptor beta chains follows, all from one sample in a study of tumor-infiltrating lymphocytes in oesophageal squamous cell carcinoma. MiXCR was run by TCRdb on the PCR reads, yielding one entry per CDR3 protein. The sample lists 19,000 or so distinct CDR3 sequences, more than 30% occurring once. The sample consisted of esophageal tumor tissue. The receptor source for this set is a male donor with esophageal squamous cell carcinoma. The CDR3 runs from the conserved cysteine through the conserved F or W. Fields, in order: CDR3 protein, CDR3 DNA, clone size, V gene, J gene, D gene. The D gene is left open where the match is weak. A row's size may be missing; if present it is once, few, many or a size class.

cdr3_aa: CASSLGQGSYGYTF
cdr3_nt: TGTGCCAGCAGCCTGGGACAGGGGAGCTATGGCTACACCTTC
clone_size: many
v_call: TRBV7-2
j_call: TRBJ1-2
d_call: TRBD1

cdr3_aa: CASSLAIAGELFF
cdr3_nt: TGTGCCAGCAGCTTAGCGATCGCCGGGGAGCTGTTTTTT
clone_size: many
v_call: TRBV7-2
j_call: TRBJ2-2
d_call: .

cdr3_aa: CASSLGDRLGYF
cdr3_nt: TGTGCCAGCAGCTTAGGCGACAGGTTGGGGTACTTC
clone_size: once
v_call: TRBV11-2
j_call: TRBJ2-7
d_call: .

cdr3_aa: CASSIPGTSGVPAPGEQFF
cdr3_nt: TGTGCCAGCAGCATCCCCGGGACTAGCGGGGTTCCAGCCCCGGGTGAGCAGTTCTTC
clone_size: few
v_call: TRBV9
j_call: TRBJ2-1
d_call: TRBD2

cdr3_aa: CSASLSGRVSGRNEQFF
cdr3_nt: TGCAGTGCTAGTCTTAGCGGGAGGGTCTCCGGGCGGAATGAGCAGTTCTTC
clone_size: .
v_call: TRBV20-1
j_call: TRBJ2-1
d_call: TRBD2

cdr3_aa: CASSLGPGNYGYTF
cdr3_nt: TGTGCCAGCAGCTTAGGTCCCGGTAACTATGGCTACACCTTC
clone_size: .
v_call: TRBV7-9
j_call: TRBJ1-2
d_call: .

cdr3_aa: CASSRDRFNSPLHF
cdr3_nt: TGTGCCAGTAGTAGGGACAGGTTTAATTCACCCCTCCACTTT
clone_size: many
v_call: TRBV19
j_call: TRBJ1-6
d_call: TRBD1

cdr3_aa: CASSYSIGGGHNEQFF
cdr3_nt: TGTGCCAGCAGTTACTCGATAGGGGGGGGGCACAATGAGCAGTTCTTC
clone_size: .
v_call: TRBV6-8
j_call: TRBJ2-1
d_call: .

cdr3_aa: CASSLEGGTYNSPLHF
cdr3_nt: TGTGCCAGCAGCTTGGAGGGGGGAACCTATAATTCACCCCTCCACTTT
clone_size: few
v_call: TRBV5-4
j_call: TRBJ1-6
d_call: .

cdr3_aa: CASAAAAGELFF
cdr3_nt: TGTGCCAGCGCCGCCGCTGCCGGGGAGCTGTTTTTT
clone_size: many
v_call: TRBV7-8
j_call: TRBJ2-2
d_call: .

cdr3_aa: CASSLNGGSRTDTQYF
cdr3_nt: TGTGCCAGCAGCTTAAATGGCGGGAGCAGGACAGATACGCAGTATTTT
clone_size: medium-sized
v_call: TRBV7-3
j_call: TRBJ2-3
d_call: TRBD2

cdr3_aa: CASSTDYNSYEQYF
cdr3_nt: TGTGCCAGCAGCACGGACTATAATTCCTACGAGCAGTACTTC
clone_size: few
v_call: TRBV7-2
j_call: TRBJ2-7
d_call: .

cdr3_aa: CASSSPRDRDTDTQFF
cdr3_nt: TGTGCCAGCAGCTCTCCTAGGGACAGGGACACAGATACGCAGTTCTTC
clone_size: .
v_call: TRBV7-9
j_call: TRBJ2-1
d_call: TRBD1

cdr3_aa: CASSFPGGTGTDTQYF
cdr3_nt: TGTGCCAGCAGTTTCCCCGGGGGTACGGGCACAGATACGCAGTATTTT
clone_size: many
v_call: TRBV12-3/TRBV12-4
j_call: TRBJ2-3
d_call: .